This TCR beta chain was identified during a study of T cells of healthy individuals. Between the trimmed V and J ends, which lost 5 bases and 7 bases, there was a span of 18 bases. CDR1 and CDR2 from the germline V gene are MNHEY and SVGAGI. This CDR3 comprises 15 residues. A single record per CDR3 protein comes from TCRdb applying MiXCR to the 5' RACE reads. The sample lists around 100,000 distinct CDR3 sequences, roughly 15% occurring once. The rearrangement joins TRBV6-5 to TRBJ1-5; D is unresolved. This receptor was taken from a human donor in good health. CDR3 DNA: TGTGCCAGCAGTCAGAACCCGGTTCGGACGCAGCCCCAGCATTTT. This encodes CASSQNPVRTQPQHF.